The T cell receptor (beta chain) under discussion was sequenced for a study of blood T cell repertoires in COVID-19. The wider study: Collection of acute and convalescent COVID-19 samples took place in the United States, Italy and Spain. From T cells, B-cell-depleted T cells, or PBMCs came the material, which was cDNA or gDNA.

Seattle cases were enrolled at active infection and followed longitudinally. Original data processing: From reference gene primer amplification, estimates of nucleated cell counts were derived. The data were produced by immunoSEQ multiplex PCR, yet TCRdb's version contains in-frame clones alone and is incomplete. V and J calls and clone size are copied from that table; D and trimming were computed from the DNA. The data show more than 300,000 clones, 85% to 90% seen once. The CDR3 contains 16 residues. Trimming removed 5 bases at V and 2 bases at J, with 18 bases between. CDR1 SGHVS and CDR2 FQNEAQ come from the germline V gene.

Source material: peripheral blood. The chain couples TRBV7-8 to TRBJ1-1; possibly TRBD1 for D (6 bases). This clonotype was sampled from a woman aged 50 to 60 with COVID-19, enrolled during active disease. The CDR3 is CASSPYWGGGNTEAFF. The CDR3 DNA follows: TGTGCCAGCAGCCCCTATTGGGGAGGGGGTAACACTGAAGCTTTCTTT.